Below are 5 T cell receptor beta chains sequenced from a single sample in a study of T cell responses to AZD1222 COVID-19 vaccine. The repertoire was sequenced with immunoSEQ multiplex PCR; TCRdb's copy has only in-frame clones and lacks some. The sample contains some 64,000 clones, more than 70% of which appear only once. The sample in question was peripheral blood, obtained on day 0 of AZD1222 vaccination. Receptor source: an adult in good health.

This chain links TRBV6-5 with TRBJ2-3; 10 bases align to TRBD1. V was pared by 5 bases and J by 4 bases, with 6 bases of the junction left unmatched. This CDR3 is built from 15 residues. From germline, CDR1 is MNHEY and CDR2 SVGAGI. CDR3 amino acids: CASSPPTGGADTQYF. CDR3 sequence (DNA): TGTGCCAGCAGTCCTCCGACAGGGGGCGCAGATACGCAGTATTTT.

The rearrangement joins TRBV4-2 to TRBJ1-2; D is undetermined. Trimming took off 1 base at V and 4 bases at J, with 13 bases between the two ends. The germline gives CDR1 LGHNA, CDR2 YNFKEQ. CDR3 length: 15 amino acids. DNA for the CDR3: TGTGCCAGCAGCCAAGCGTCAGTCGAGGGCTATGGCTACACCTTC. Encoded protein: CASSQASVEGYGYTF.

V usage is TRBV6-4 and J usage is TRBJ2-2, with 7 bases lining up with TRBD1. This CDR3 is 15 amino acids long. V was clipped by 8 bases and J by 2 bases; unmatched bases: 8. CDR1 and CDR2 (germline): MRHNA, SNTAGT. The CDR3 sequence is CASAGTAVNTGELFF. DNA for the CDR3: TGTGCCAGCGCTGGGACAGCCGTAAACACCGGGGAGCTGTTTTTT.

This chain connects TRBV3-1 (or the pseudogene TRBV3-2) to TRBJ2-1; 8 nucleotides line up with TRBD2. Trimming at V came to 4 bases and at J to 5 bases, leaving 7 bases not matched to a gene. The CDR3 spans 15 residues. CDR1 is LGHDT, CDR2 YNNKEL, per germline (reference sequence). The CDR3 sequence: CASSPLAGGDNEQFF. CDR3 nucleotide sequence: TGTGCCAGCAGCCCTCTGGCGGGGGGTGACAATGAGCAGTTCTTC.

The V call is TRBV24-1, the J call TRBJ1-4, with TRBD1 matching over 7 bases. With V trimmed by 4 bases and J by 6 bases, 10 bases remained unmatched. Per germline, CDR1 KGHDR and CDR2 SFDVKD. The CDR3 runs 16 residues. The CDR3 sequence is CATSEYPTGEDEKLFF. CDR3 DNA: TGTGCCACCAGTGAGTACCCTACAGGGGAGGATGAAAAACTGTTTTTT.